This is a list of T cell receptor beta chains from one sample in a study of blood T cell repertoires in COVID-19. The data were produced by immunoSEQ multiplex PCR, yet TCRdb's version contains in-frame clones alone and is incomplete. The sample holds tens of thousands of clones; more than 75% are singletons and the top ten take around a quarter. Sequenced input: peripheral blood. Receptors originate from a human donor in a cohort sampled during active COVID-19. The CDR3 runs from the conserved cysteine through the conserved F or W. Each record gives: J gene, clone size, D gene, V gene, CDR3 length, CDR3 protein, CDR3 DNA. A D gene is named only where the DNA matches it firmly. Expanded clones get a size class; other rows say once, few or many, or leave the size out.

TRBJ2-5,.,.,TRBV7-9,13,CASSLYPGETQYF,TGTGCCAGCAGCTTATACCCGGGGGAGACCCAGTACTTC
TRBJ1-1,.,TRBD1,TRBV5-1,14,CASKPGQGNTEAFF,TGCGCCAGCAAGCCGGGACAGGGAAACACTGAAGCTTTCTTT
TRBJ1-2,.,TRBD1,TRBV10-2,14,CASSEQGARYGYTF,TGCGCCAGCAGTGAACAGGGGGCGCGTTATGGCTACACCTTC
TRBJ2-1,.,TRBD2,TRBV2,15,CASRRSSGAYNEQFF,TGTGCCAGCAGGCGGTCTAGCGGGGCCTACAATGAGCAGTTCTTC
TRBJ2-5,.,.,TRBV7-2,11,CASSRRETQYF,TGTGCCAGCAGCCGGCGGGAGACCCAGTACTTC
TRBJ2-7,.,.,TRBV10-2,16,CASRRGGGDSSYEQYF,TGCGCCTCCCGAAGGGGGGGAGGGGATAGCTCCTACGAGCAGTACTTC
TRBJ2-1,.,TRBD2,TRBV4-2,15,CASSQETSGYNEQFF,TGTGCCAGCAGCCAAGAAACTAGCGGTTACAATGAGCAGTTCTTC
TRBJ2-5,.,TRBD1,TRBV6-1,15,CASSEGQGRWETQYF,TGTGCCAGCAGTGAGGGACAGGGTAGGTGGGAGACCCAGTACTTC
TRBJ1-6,many,.,TRBV6-6,14,CASSPTGSTSPLHF,TGTGCCAGCAGTCCAACAGGGTCGACGTCACCCCTCCACTTT
TRBJ2-7,few,.,TRBV18,13,CASSVGTSYEQYF,TGTGCCAGCTCAGTAGGGACTTCATACGAGCAGTACTTC
TRBJ2-7,.,.,TRBV9,14,CASTPGGETYEQYF,TGTGCCAGCACCCCGGGGGGCGAAACCTACGAGCAGTACTTC
TRBJ1-5,.,TRBD1,TRBV4-2,15,CASSQRTGGNQPQHF,TGTGCCAGCAGCCAAAGGACAGGGGGCAATCAGCCCCAGCATTTT